This T cell receptor beta chain was profiled in a study of cytomegalovirus exposure and HLA in healthy donors. Study context: An early data release held around 80 million unique TCRs from HLA-typed donors. Broader study findings: Most TCR beta V segments were productive about 87% or about 30% of the time in an earlier analysis. HLA alleles were associated with roughly 17,000 TCR beta sequences in a later analysis at 0.05 false discovery rate.

Researchers ran the PCR with 60 Vbeta and 13 Jbeta primers. TCRdb's copy holds only in-frame clones and misses some; the assay was immunoSEQ multiplex PCR. The table records 50,000 to 75,000 clones, 80% of them present only once. This clone occurred a few times. The target antigen is unknown. Sequences were obtained from PBMCs. This receptor was identified in a woman aged 40 to 50 in good health and CMV-seronegative.

DNA of the CDR3: TGTGCCATCAGCCAGGGACTAGCGCGCCGCGATACGCAGTATTTT. It yields the protein CAISQGLARRDTQYF. The rearrangement uses TRBV10-3 and TRBJ2-3; 10 positions agree with TRBD2. V lost 6 bases and J lost 6; bases outside the gene matches: 9. CDR3 length: 15 residues. The germline V gene has CDR1 ENHRY and CDR2 SYGVKD.